A selection of T cell receptor beta chains follows, all from one sample in a study of T cell responses to AZD1222 COVID-19 vaccine. This table comes from immunoSEQ multiplex PCR, and its TCRdb copy is limited to in-frame clones, with some not included. The sample consists of roughly 140,000 clones, around 91% of them appearing once. The sample was peripheral blood, taken on day 0 of AZD1222 vaccination. Receptors were obtained from an adult in good health. Both conserved end residues are part of each CDR3. Fields, in order: clone size, J gene, D gene, V gene, CDR3 DNA, CDR3 protein. The D gene is left open where the match is weak. Clone size is stated in some rows and not others, as once, few, many or a class when expanded.

>.|TRBJ2-3|.|TRBV9
TGTGCCAGCAGCGCCGGGCCCCCAGGAGATACGCAGTATTTT
CASSAGPPGDTQYF
>.|TRBJ2-5|TRBD2|TRBV6-4
TGTGCCAGCAGTGCTACTAGCGGGGGGCAAGAGACCCAGTACTTC
CASSATSGGQETQYF
>.|TRBJ1-6|.|TRBV30
TGTGCCTGGAGTGCACAGGCGGCCTATAATTCACCCCTCCACTTT
CAWSAQAAYNSPLHF
>.|TRBJ1-1|.|TRBV19
TGTGCCACCCGGTTGGGGTTCGCTGAAGCTTTCTTT
CATRLGFAEAFF
>.|TRBJ1-5|TRBD1|TRBV19
TGTGCCAGTAGGGACAGGGACTATAGCAATCAGCCCCAGCATTTT
CASRDRDYSNQPQHF
>once|TRBJ2-6|.|TRBV18
TGTGCCAGCTCATCGATCATCTCTGGGGCCAACGTCCTGACTTTC
CASSSIISGANVLTF
>.|TRBJ1-2|TRBD1|TRBV11-2
TGTGCCAGCAGCTGGGGGGACAGGGGGGCCTCTAACTATGGCTACACCTTC
CASSWGDRGASNYGYTF
>.|TRBJ2-1|TRBD2|TRBV9
TGTGCCAGCAGCTACAACTGCGTGATGGCGGGGGGGCCTTACAATGAGCAGTTCTTC
CASSYNCVMAGGPYNEQFF
>.|TRBJ2-7|.|TRBV5-8
TGTGCCAGCAGCCCCCGGAGTATAGGGGGTTCTTCCTACGAGCAGTACTTC
CASSPRSIGGSSYEQYF
>.|TRBJ2-7|TRBD2|TRBV3-1/TRBV3-2
TGTGCCAGCAGCCAAGCCTGGGGGGGGGCCTACGAGCAGTACTTC
CASSQAWGGAYEQYF
>.|TRBJ1-4|TRBD1|TRBV5-1
TGCGCCAGCAGCTTGACAGGGGGCAAGGAAAAACTGTTTTTT
CASSLTGGKEKLFF
>.|TRBJ2-5|.|TRBV6-5
TGTGCCAGCAGCCCGACAGCGGGTCAGGAGACCCAGTACTTC
CASSPTAGQETQYF
>.|TRBJ1-4|TRBD1|TRBV6-5
TGTGCCAGCAGTTACTCGACGTACAGGGGTGAAAAACTGTTTTTT
CASSYSTYRGEKLFF
>.|TRBJ1-4|.|TRBV5-1
TGCGCCAGCAGCTTACGGGACACAACGGGAAAACTGTTTTTT
CASSLRDTTGKLFF
>.|TRBJ2-1|.|TRBV21-1
TGTGCCAGCAGCAAACCGGGACTAGCGGGGGGGCCCATGAACAATGAGCAGTTCTTC
CASSKPGLAGGPMNNEQFF
>.|TRBJ1-5|.|TRBV27
TGTGCCAGCAGTTTACGGGGGAGCTGGTTCCCAACGGATCAGCCCCAGCATTTT
CASSLRGSWFPTDQPQHF
>.|TRBJ1-5|.|TRBV6-1
TGTGCCAGCAGTGAAGAAGGGCTTGATTCCTGGCTTCTCGGGGATCAGCCCCAGCATTTT
CASSEEGLDSWLLGDQPQHF
>.|TRBJ2-1|.|TRBV27
TGTGCCAGCTCCCTGATATACCCCGGGAGCTCCTACAATGAGCAGTTCTTC
CASSLIYPGSSYNEQFF
>.|TRBJ1-1|.|TRBV11-2
TGTGCCAGCAGCTTAGATCGGGACACTGAAGCTTTCTTT
CASSLDRDTEAFF
>.|TRBJ2-1|TRBD2|TRBV27
TGTGCCAGCAGTTCACCGACTAGCGGGAGAAGAGAGCAGTTCTTC
CASSSPTSGRREQFF
>.|TRBJ1-2|.|TRBV5-1
TGCGCCAGCAGCTTGGGGGAAAGAGGGAGCGCTGGCTACACCTTC
CASSLGERGSAGYTF
>.|TRBJ1-2|TRBD1|TRBV14
TGTGCCAGCAGCCCGTTGGGACAGGGGGCCTATGGCTACACCTTC
CASSPLGQGAYGYTF
>.|TRBJ2-7|TRBD2|TRBV18
TGTGCCAGCTCACCCCCGCGGGGGGCAAGCTCCTACGAGCAGTACTTC
CASSPPRGASSYEQYF
>.|TRBJ2-1|.|TRBV28
TGTGCCAGCAGTTTAACCGCGGTGGTATTGCCAGCGCGGAGATTTTACAATGAGCAGTTCTTC
CASSLTAVVLPARRFYNEQFF
>.|TRBJ2-1|TRBD2|TRBV28
TGTGCCAGCAGTTCGCCCGGGACTAGCGGGATGTATGAGCAGTTCTTC
CASSSPGTSGMYEQFF
>.|TRBJ2-1|TRBD1|TRBV27
TGTGCCAGCAGTATGGACAGGGGAGGCTACAATGAGCAGTTCTTC
CASSMDRGGYNEQFF
>.|TRBJ1-5|TRBD1|TRBV19
TGTGCCAGTAGTATTCAAGGGGGCCCCAATCAGCCCCAGCATTTT
CASSIQGGPNQPQHF
>once|TRBJ1-1|TRBD1|TRBV7-9
TGTGCCAGCAGTGGACAGGGCGAGGGAACTGAAGCTTTCTTT
CASSGQGEGTEAFF
>.|TRBJ2-7|TRBD1|TRBV5-1
TGCGCCAGCAGCTTGGTGGTCGGACAGGGCCCGGAGTACTTC
CASSLVVGQGPEYF
>.|TRBJ2-2|.|TRBV9
TGTGCCAGCAGCACCCCTGGGGAGCTGTTTTTT
CASSTPGELFF
>.|TRBJ1-3|.|TRBV25-1
TGTGCCAGCAGTGAATGGGCAGGGCCAGGCTCTGGAAACACCATATATTTT
CASSEWAGPGSGNTIYF
>.|TRBJ2-3|.|TRBV11-1
TGTGCCAGCAGCTTAGCTAGCACAGATACGCAGTATTTT
CASSLASTDTQYF
>.|TRBJ2-4|TRBD1|TRBV30
TGTGCCTGGAGTTCAGGGGGAGCGAACATTCAGTACTTC
CAWSSGGANIQYF
>.|TRBJ2-1|TRBD2|TRBV5-1
TGCGCCAGTACCCTAGCGGGAGGATACAATGAGCAGTTCTTC
CASTLAGGYNEQFF
>.|TRBJ1-1|.|TRBV7-9
TGTGCCAGCAGCTTACAGACCGCCTCGGGAACTGAAGCTTTCTTT
CASSLQTASGTEAFF
>.|TRBJ1-6|TRBD1|TRBV9
TGTGCCAGCAGCGAGACAGGGACAGCGTCCTATAATTCACCCCTCCACTTT
CASSETGTASYNSPLHF
>few|TRBJ2-4|.|TRBV23-1
TGCGCCAGCGGTGTAAGGGGGACCAAAAACATTCAGTACTTC
CASGVRGTKNIQYF
>.|TRBJ1-5|.|TRBV18
TGTGCCAGCTCACCAAATGGGAAAAGGAATCAGCCCCAGCATTTT
CASSPNGKRNQPQHF
>.|TRBJ2-1|.|TRBV11-2
TGTGCCAGCAGCTTAGGGGCTAGCAGAAGGGCCGAGCAGTTCTTC
CASSLGASRRAEQFF
>.|TRBJ1-6|TRBD1|TRBV30
TGTGCCTGGAGTCCGGACAGGTACTCACCCCTCCACTTT
CAWSPDRYSPLHF
>.|TRBJ2-7|TRBD1|TRBV27
TGTGCCAGCAGCCTGACAGGGCCCTCCTACGAGCAGTACTTC
CASSLTGPSYEQYF
>.|TRBJ1-5|.|TRBV20-1
TGCAGTGCTAGTCCGGGACATAATCAGCCCCAGCATTTT
CSASPGHNQPQHF
>once|TRBJ2-7|TRBD2|TRBV28
TGTGCCAGCAGTTTGATGCGGGAGGTATTAGGCGAGCAGTACTTC
CASSLMREVLGEQYF
>.|TRBJ1-3|.|TRBV7-9
TGTGCCAGCAGCCTGGGTCCCTCTGGAAACACCATATATTTT
CASSLGPSGNTIYF
>.|TRBJ2-1|TRBD1|TRBV27
TGTGCCAGCAGTTTATCCAGGGACAGGGGCGACTTCAATGAGCAGTTCTTC
CASSLSRDRGDFNEQFF
>.|TRBJ1-5|.|TRBV3-1/TRBV3-2
TGTGCCAGCAGCTGGGGGGTTGGTCAGCCCCAGCATTTT
CASSWGVGQPQHF
>.|TRBJ1-5|.|TRBV6-1
TGTGCCAGCAGTGAAGAGAATGCCCTGACCCAGCCCCAGCATTTT
CASSEENALTQPQHF
>.|TRBJ1-6|.|TRBV20-1
TGCAGTGCTAGTGGACGCCGGCGGGGGTCAGGGTCACCCCTCCACTTT
CSASGRRRGSGSPLHF
>.|TRBJ1-1|.|TRBV7-9
TGTGCCAGCAGCTTATCTGAGGAGAACACTGAAGCTTTCTTT
CASSLSEENTEAFF
>.|TRBJ2-5|.|TRBV5-6
TGTGCCAGCAGCTTGTGGGGGGCCAAACAAGAGACCCAGTACTTC
CASSLWGAKQETQYF
>.|TRBJ1-1|.|TRBV30
TGTGCCTGGAGCGCCCGTGGTACTGAAGCTTTCTTT
CAWSARGTEAFF
>once|TRBJ1-2|.|TRBV27
TGTGCCAGCAGTTTACCCGGGAAGGTTGGCTACACCTTC
CASSLPGKVGYTF
>.|TRBJ1-2|.|TRBV6-6
TGTGCCAGCAGTTACGAACAGGGAAACTACTATGGCTACACCTTC
CASSYEQGNYYGYTF
>.|TRBJ2-5|.|TRBV5-8
TGTGCCAGCAGCTTGGGAGTAGATGGGGGAGAGACCCAGTACTTC
CASSLGVDGGETQYF
>.|TRBJ2-1|.|TRBV27
TGTGCCAGCAGTTTATCTCGGGAGAATGAGCAGTTCTTC
CASSLSRENEQFF
>.|TRBJ1-1|.|TRBV6-6
TGTGCCAGCAGCGACGTTAGTCAGGCGAACACTGAAGCTTTCTTT
CASSDVSQANTEAFF
>.|TRBJ2-1|TRBD2|TRBV15
TGTGCCACCAGCAGACGAAGACTAGCGGGGCACAATGAGCAGTTCTTC
CATSRRRLAGHNEQFF
>.|TRBJ2-4|TRBD2|TRBV4-2
TGTGCCAGCAGCCCTACCGGGACTAGGGGTAACCTAGCCAAAAACATTCAGTACTTC
CASSPTGTRGNLAKNIQYF
>.|TRBJ1-1|.|TRBV30
TGTGCCTGGAGTTTGGACATTCCTGAAGCTTTCTTT
CAWSLDIPEAFF